This T cell receptor (beta chain) is drawn from a study of CD8 T cells in ankylosing spondylitis. General observations from the study: Seemingly characteristic of ankylosing spondylitis blood was a TCR beta motif consisting of eight highly homologous variants. Disease-associated clones were reportedly significantly overrepresented in matched ankylosing spondylitis synovial fluid.

The CDR3 is 13 amino acids. With 4 bases removed from V and 4 bases from J, the gap between germline ends came to 10 bases. Germline-derived CDR1 and CDR2 are MGHDK and SYGVNS. Quantitative 5'-RACE with molecular barcodes generated TCR beta libraries. A single record per CDR3 protein comes from TCRdb applying MiXCR to the 5' RACE reads. The repertoire consists of 39,000 or so distinct CDR3 sequences, with approximately 10% occurring once and the leading ten covering approximately 15%. Within the sample, this clonotype is medium-sized. The antigen is not known. Sequencing was carried out using blood, either unsorted or a sorted T cell fraction (not recorded which). The receptor was isolated from a male donor with ankylosing spondylitis or in good health (not recorded which). The gene calls are TRBV25-1 and TRBJ1-1; the D gene is possibly TRBD1 (5 bases). The CDR3 region is CASSGQGSTEAFF. In DNA form, the CDR3 reads TGTGCCAGCAGTGGCCAGGGTAGCACTGAAGCTTTCTTT.